A single sample gave rise to the 15 T cell receptor beta chains below, sequenced in a study of read filtering for tumor transcriptome and immune sequencing. The library was built from about 400 ng RNA with molecular barcoded adaptors for alpha/delta and beta/gamma chains. TCRdb itself ran the reads through MiXCR, one entry per CDR3 protein. The sample records around 130,000 distinct CDR3 sequences, roughly 13% being singletons. The sequencing input was a population of CD138-negative cells sorted from bone marrow. The origin of the receptors is a donor aged 40 or older with multiple myeloma.

This clonotype was counted at least ten times. The rearrangement links TRBV10-3 to TRBJ1-5; TRBD1 agrees at 10 bases. V lost 6 bases, J lost 1 base, and 3 bases stayed unmatched. Germline CDR1 and CDR2: ENHRY and SYGVKD. CDR3 length: 15 residues. For the CDR3, the DNA is TGTGCCATCAGCGGACAGGGGGGGAGCAATCAGCCCCAGCATTTT. This codes for CAISGQGGSNQPQHF.

This clonotype was detected a few times. This may come from a read error, since a much larger clone is one base off. The rearrangement uses TRBV11-2 and TRBJ1-1; tentative D call: TRBD1 (5 bases). Germline-derived CDR1 and CDR2 are SGHAT and FQNNGV. The CDR3 loop spans 12 amino acids. Here the CDR3 DNA reads TGTGCCAGCAGCTCGACGGACACTGAAGCTGTCTTT. Encoded protein: CASSSTDTEAVF.

Many counts were recorded for this clonotype. The V call is TRBV29-1, the J call TRBJ2-3; D is possibly TRBD2 (5 bases). Trimming pared 4 bases from V and 4 bases from J, leaving 15 bases between. The CDR3 is 14 residues long. CDR1 SQVTM and CDR2 ANQGSEA come from the germline V gene. The CDR3 here is CSVGGLGSPDTQYF. CDR3 DNA sequence: TGCAGCGTTGGTGGCCTAGGGAGCCCAGATACGCAGTATTTT.

V gene TRBV12-3 or TRBV12-4 combines with J gene TRBJ2-7; the D gene is possibly TRBD2 (5 bases). V lost 5 bases and J lost 3, with 14 bases in between. This CDR3 is 14 amino acids long. In DNA form, the CDR3 reads TGTGCCAGCAGTCTCGGGAACGGGGACTACGAGCAGTACTTC. Protein: CASSLGNGDYEQYF.

The chain uses TRBV12-3 or TRBV12-4 and TRBJ2-1; possible D gene TRBD2, 6 bases. V gave up 3 bases and J gave up 7 bases, with 13 bases separating them. CDR3 size: 14 residues. Here the CDR3 reads CASSLAGIKNEQFF. The CDR3 nucleotides read TGTGCCAGCAGTTTGGCGGGAATAAAGAATGAGCAGTTCTTC.

This clonotype appeared a few times. The chain employs TRBV18 and TRBJ2-2; no firm D call. The CDR3 contains 14 residues. Germline V lookup: CDR1 KGHSH, CDR2 LQKENI. Trimming stripped 2 bases from V and 3 bases from J, with 7 bases between. CDR3 in amino acids: CASSPSRDTGELFF. CDR3 DNA sequence: TGTGCCAGCTCACCATCTAGAGACACCGGGGAGCTGTTTTTT.

A remark on this clonotype: A much more abundant neighbour one base away suggests this may be a read error. V gene TRBV5-8 combines with J gene TRBJ2-7, with 8 bases fitting TRBD2. The CDR3 totals 14 residues. Germline V lookup: CDR1 SGHTS, CDR2 YDEGEE. CDR3 nucleotides: TGTGCCAGAAGCTTGGAAGCGGGAGAGTACGAGCAGTACTTC. This translates into CARSLEAGEYEQYF.

There are many counts of this clonotype. The rearrangement links TRBV5-5 to TRBJ1-1; no clear D gene. CDR3 length equals 14 residues. CDR1 and CDR2 from the germline V gene are SGHKS and YYEKEE (reference sequence). V gave up 0 bases and J gave up 2 bases, with 8 bases separating them. The CDR3 sequence is CASSLGSPNTEAFF. The CDR3 nucleotides read TGTGCCAGCAGCTTGGGCAGCCCCAACACTGAAGCTTTCTTT.

The chain recombines TRBV12-3 or TRBV12-4 with TRBJ2-1; the match to TRBD2 covers 10 bases. The CDR3 runs 17 residues. V was pared by 6 bases and J by 7 bases, with 15 bases of the junction left unmatched. The CDR3 DNA reads TGTGCCAGCAGCCCCCTAGCGGGAGAAGGAACTAAGAATGAGCAGTTCTTC. Amino acids: CASSPLAGEGTKNEQFF.

This clonotype was seen repeatedly, ten times or more. A read error may produce the germline difference seen at one junction end. The V and J genes are TRBV12-3 or TRBV12-4 and TRBJ2-7; D not resolved. The CDR3 totals 13 residues. The CDR3 here is CASSLVTSYEQYF. In nucleotides, the CDR3 is TGTGCCAGCAGCTTAGTTACCAGCTACGAGCAGTACTTC.

This clonotype was observed many times. The chain links TRBV20-1 to TRBJ2-3; D perhaps matches TRBD2 (5 bases). This CDR3 contains 15 residues. Germline CDR1 and CDR2: DFQATT and SNEGSKA (reference sequence). Trimming removed 0 bases at V and 1 base at J, with 11 bases between. CDR3 coding DNA: TGCAGTGCTAGAGAGGTAGCGACGGGCACAGATACGCAGTATTTT. Translation gives CSAREVATGTDTQYF.

The chain employs TRBV5-1 and TRBJ2-5; either TRBD1 or TRBD2 may supply D (6 bases each). Germline V gene sequence: CDR1 SGHRS, CDR2 YFSETQ. The CDR3 has 14 residues. V lost 4 bases to trimming and J lost 2 bases, with 12 bases between them. The CDR3 reads CASSPGGSQETQYF. CDR3 DNA sequence: TGCGCCAGCAGCCCCGGGGGCAGTCAAGAGACCCAGTACTTC.

This clonotype occurred many times. The chain couples TRBV19 to TRBJ1-4, with TRBD1 matching over 7 bases. Germline lookup yields CDR1 LNHDA and CDR2 SQIVND (reference sequence). Germline trimming cut 4 bases from V and 7 bases from J; bases unmatched to any gene: 12. The CDR3 covers 16 residues. This CDR3 reads CASSSATGTVFEKLFF. CDR3 bases: TGTGCCAGTAGTAGCGCAACCGGGACAGTGTTTGAAAAACTGTTTTTT.

Notes on this clonotype: With a much larger clone just one base away, this may be a read error. V usage is TRBV20-1 and J usage is TRBJ2-5, with D perhaps TRBD1 (5 bases). Germline values: CDR1 DFQATT, CDR2 SNEGSKA (reference sequence). There are 12 residues in the CDR3. CDR3 coding DNA: TGCGGTGCTAGAAAAGGGGCGGAGACCCAGTACTTC. Protein: CGARKGAETQYF.

The chain uses TRBV6-2 or TRBV6-3 and TRBJ1-1, with D possibly being TRBD1 (6 bases). Germline V CDR1 and CDR2: MNHEY, SVGEGT. Deletions cut 8 bases from V and 4 bases from J, with 11 bases between. The CDR3 sequence is 12 residues long. CDR3 protein: CASLDRSTEAFF. Written as DNA, the CDR3 is TGTGCCAGCCTCGACAGGAGCACTGAAGCTTTCTTT.